Described below is a single T cell receptor beta chain sequence and its context. Its antigen is currently unknown. Generated by immunoSEQ multiplex PCR, the TCRdb table keeps only in-frame clones and is missing some. The sample consists of 18,000 or so clones, around three quarters of them appearing once. CDR1 and CDR2 (germline): SGDLS, YYNGEE. The CDR3 extends over 13 amino acids. The V gene end was trimmed by 7 bases and the J gene end by 0 bases; junction bases not matched to a gene: 3. This sample is part of a study of CD4 T cells in relation to SARS-CoV-2 and coronaviruses. Across the whole study: TCR beta CDR3s were sequenced after approximately ten-day antigen culture of PBMCs. Crossreactive spike epitopes shared across donors were mapped to their HLA restriction.

Before the COVID-19 pandemic, during about 2010-2018, CD4+ T cells were taken from unexposed donors. Isolation of CD4+ T cells took place after around eleven days in culture. Study-wide results and caveats: In around 63% of donors, memory CD4+ clonotypes crossrecognized SARS-CoV-2 and at least one common cold coronavirus spike. Each donor contributed either pre-pandemic or post-infection samples, not both.

The sample consisted of CD4+ T cells from PBMCs, cultured in vitro. The J gene is TRBJ1-1, the V gene TRBV9; 7 bases align to TRBD1. The TCR comes from a human donor in good health. CDR3 sequence: CASSGTVNTEAFF. Here the CDR3 DNA reads TGTGCCAGCTCCGGGACAGTGAACACTGAAGCTTTCTTT.